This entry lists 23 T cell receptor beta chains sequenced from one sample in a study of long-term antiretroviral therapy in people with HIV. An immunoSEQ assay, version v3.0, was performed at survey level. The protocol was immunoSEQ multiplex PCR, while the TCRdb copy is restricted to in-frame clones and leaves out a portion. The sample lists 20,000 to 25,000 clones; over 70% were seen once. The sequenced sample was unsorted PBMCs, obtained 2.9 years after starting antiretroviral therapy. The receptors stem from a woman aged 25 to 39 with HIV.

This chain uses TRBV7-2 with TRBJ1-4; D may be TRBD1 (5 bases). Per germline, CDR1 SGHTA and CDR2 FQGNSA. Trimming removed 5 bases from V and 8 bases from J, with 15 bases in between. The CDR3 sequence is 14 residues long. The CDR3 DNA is TGTGCCAGCAGCCGGGGGGACCCAAGGGAAAAACTGTTTTTT. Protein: CASSRGDPREKLFF.

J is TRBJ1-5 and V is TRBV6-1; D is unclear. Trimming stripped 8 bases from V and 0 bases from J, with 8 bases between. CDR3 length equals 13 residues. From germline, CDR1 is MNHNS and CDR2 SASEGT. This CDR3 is CASVLNSNQPQHF. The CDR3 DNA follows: TGTGCCAGCGTACTGAATAGCAATCAGCCCCAGCATTTT.

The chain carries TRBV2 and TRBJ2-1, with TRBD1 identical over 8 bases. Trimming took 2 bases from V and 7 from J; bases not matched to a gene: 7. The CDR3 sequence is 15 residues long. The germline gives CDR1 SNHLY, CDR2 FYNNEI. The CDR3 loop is CASSELLQGANEQFF. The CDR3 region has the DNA TGTGCCAGCAGTGAACTTTTGCAGGGGGCTAATGAGCAGTTCTTC.

DNA of the CDR3: TGTGCCAGCAGCTTGGAGAGACTTGGCTACACCTTC. It yields the protein CASSLERLGYTF. This chain uses TRBV5-6 with TRBJ1-2, with no clear D. This CDR3 is 12 amino acids long. From germline, CDR1 is SGHDT and CDR2 YYEEEE. V gave up 0 bases and J gave up 7 bases, with 7 bases separating them.

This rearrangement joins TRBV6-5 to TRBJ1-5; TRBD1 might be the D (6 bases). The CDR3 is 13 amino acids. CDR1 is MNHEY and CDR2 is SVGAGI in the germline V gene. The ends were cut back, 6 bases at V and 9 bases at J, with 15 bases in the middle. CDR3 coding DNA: TGTGCCAGCAGGATGGGGGCCGGCGGGCCCCAGCATTTT. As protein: CASRMGAGGPQHF.

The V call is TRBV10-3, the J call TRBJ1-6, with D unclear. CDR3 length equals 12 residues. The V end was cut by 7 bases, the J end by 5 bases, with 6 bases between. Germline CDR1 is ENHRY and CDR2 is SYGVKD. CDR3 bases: TGTGCCATCAATACAGATAATTCACCCCTCCACTTT. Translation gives CAINTDNSPLHF.

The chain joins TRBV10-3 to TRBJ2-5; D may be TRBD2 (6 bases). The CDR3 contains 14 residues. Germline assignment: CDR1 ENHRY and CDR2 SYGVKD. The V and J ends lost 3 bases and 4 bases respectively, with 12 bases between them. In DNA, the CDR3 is TGTGCCATCAGTGACGGGGAGGCAGGAGAGACCCAGTACTTC. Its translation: CAISDGEAGETQYF.

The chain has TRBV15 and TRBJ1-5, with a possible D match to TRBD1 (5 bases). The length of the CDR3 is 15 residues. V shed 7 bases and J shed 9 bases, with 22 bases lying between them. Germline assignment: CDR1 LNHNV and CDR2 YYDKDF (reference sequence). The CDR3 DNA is TGTGCCACCACTCCTGCCCGGGACCCCCAGGTGCCCCAGCATTTT. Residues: CATTPARDPQVPQHF.

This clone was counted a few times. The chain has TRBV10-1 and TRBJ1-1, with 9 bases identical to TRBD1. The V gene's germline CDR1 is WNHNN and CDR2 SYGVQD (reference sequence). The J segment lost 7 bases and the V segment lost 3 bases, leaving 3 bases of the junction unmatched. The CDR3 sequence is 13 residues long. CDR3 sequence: CASSERQGGEAFF. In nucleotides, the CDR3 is TGCGCCAGCAGTGAACGACAGGGGGGTGAAGCTTTCTTT.

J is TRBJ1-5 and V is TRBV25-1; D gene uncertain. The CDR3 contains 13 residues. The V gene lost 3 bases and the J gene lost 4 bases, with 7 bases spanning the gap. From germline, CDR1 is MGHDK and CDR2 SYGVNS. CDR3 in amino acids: CASSDRANQPQHF. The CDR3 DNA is TGTGCCAGCAGTGATCGGGCGAATCAGCCCCAGCATTTT. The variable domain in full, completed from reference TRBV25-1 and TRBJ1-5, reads EADIYQTPRYLVIGTGKKITLECSQTMGHDKMYWYQQDPGMELHLIHYSYGVNSTEKGDLSSESTVSRIRTEHFPLTLESARPSHTSQYLCASSDRANQPQHFGDGTRLSIL.

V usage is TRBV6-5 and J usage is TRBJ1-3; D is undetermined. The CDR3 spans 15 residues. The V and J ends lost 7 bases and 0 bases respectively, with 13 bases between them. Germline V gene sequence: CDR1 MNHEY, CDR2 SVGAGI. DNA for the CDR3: TGTGCCAGCACCGCCGACACGAACTCTGGAAACACCATATATTTT. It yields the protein CASTADTNSGNTIYF.

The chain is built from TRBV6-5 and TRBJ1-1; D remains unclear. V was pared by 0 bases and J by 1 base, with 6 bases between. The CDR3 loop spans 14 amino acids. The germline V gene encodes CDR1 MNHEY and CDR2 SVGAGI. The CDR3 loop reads CASSYSPPNTEAFF. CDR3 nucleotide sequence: TGTGCCAGCAGTTACTCTCCCCCGAACACTGAAGCTTTCTTT.

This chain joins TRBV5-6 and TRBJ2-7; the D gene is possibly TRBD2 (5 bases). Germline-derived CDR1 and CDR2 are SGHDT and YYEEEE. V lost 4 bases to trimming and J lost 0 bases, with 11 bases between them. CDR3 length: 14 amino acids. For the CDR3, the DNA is TGTGCCAGCAGCGCCAGCGGTAGCTCCTACGAGCAGTACTTC. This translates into CASSASGSSYEQYF.

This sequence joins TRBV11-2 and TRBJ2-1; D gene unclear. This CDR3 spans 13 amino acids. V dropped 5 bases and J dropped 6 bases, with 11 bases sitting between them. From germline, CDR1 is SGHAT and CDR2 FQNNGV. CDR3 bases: TGTGCCAGCAGCCCCCAACGGCGCAATGAGCAGTTCTTC. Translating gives CASSPQRRNEQFF.

CDR3 in amino acids: CASSDRGPPGELFF. The CDR3 nucleotides are TGTGCCAGCAGCGATAGAGGGCCTCCCGGGGAGCTGTTTTTT. The chain combines TRBV13 with TRBJ2-2; perhaps TRBD2 as D (5 bases). V was cut by 5 bases and J by 6 bases, with 13 bases left in between. Germline V gene data show CDR1 as PRHDT and CDR2 as FYEKMQ (reference sequence). This CDR3 is 14 amino acids long.

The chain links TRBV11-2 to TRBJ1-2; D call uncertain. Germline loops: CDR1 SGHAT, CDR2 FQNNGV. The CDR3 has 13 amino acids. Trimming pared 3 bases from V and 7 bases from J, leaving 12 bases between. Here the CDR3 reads CASSFSPFTGYTF. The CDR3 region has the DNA TGTGCCAGCAGCTTTTCACCTTTTACTGGCTACACCTTC.

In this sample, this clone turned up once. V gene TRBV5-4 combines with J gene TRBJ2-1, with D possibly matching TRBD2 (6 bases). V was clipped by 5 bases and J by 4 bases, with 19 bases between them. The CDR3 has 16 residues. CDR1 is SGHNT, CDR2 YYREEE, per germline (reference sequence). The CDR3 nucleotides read TGTGCCAGCAGGCTAACCTCCGGGACTTTATACAATGAGCAGTTCTTC. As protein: CASRLTSGTLYNEQFF.

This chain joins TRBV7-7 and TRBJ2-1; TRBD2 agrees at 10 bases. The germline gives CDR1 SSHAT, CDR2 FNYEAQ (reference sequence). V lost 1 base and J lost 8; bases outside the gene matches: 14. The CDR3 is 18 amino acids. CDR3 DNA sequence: TGTGCCAGCAGCTTAGAAGTCAGGGAAAGCGGGGGGGCGGATGAGCAGTTCTTC. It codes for CASSLEVRESGGADEQFF. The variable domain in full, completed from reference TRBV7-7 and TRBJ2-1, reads GAGVSQSPRYKVTKRGQDVTLRCDPISSHATLYWYQQALGQGPEFLTYFNYEAQPDKSGLPSDRFSAERPEGSISTLTIQRTEQRDSAMYRCASSLEVRESGGADEQFFGPGTRLTVL.

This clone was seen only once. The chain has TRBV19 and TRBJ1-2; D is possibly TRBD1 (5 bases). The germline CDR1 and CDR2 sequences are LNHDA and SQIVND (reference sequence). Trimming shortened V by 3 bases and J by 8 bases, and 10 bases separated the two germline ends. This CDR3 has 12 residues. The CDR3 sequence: CASSMAGLGYTF. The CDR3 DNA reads TGTGCCAGTAGTATGGCAGGGCTGGGCTACACCTTC.

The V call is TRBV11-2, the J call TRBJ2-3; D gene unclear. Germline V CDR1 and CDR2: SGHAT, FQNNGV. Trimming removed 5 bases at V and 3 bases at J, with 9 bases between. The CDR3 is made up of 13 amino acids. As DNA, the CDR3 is TGTGCCAGCAGCCCTGACTTGACAGATACGCAGTATTTT. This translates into CASSPDLTDTQYF. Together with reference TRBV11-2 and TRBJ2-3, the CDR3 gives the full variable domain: EAGVAQSPRYKIIEKRQSVAFWCNPISGHATLYWYQQILGQGPKLLIQFQNNGVVDDSQLPKDRFSAERLKGVDSTLKIQPAKLEDSAVYLCASSPDLTDTQYFGPGTRLTVL.

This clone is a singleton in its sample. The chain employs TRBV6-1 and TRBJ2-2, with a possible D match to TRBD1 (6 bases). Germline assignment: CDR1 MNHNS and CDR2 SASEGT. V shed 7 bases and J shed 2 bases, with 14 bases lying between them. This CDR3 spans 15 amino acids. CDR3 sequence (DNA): TGTGCCAGCACCGAGGGGGACACCAACACCGGGGAGCTGTTTTTT. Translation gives CASTEGDTNTGELFF.

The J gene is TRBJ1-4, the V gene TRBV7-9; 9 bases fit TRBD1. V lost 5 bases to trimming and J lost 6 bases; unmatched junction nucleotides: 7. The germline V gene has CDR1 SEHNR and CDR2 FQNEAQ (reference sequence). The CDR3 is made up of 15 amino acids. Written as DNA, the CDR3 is TGTGCCAGCAGCGCTACAGGGGGCAATTATGAAAAACTGTTTTTT. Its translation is CASSATGGNYEKLFF.

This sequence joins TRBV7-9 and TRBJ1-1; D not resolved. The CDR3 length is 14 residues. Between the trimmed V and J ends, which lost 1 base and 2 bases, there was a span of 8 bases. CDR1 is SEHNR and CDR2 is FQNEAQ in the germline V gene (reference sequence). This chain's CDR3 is CASSLGYLNTEAFF. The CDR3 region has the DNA TGTGCCAGCAGCTTAGGATACCTTAACACTGAAGCTTTCTTT.